Ten or more counts support the clone carrying this T cell receptor beta chain. What it binds is not known. CDR1 SGHDN and CDR2 FVKESK come from the germline V gene. Trimming stripped 0 bases from V and 7 bases from J, with 22 bases between. The CDR3 sequence is 17 residues long. The data were taken from a study of T cells after yellow fever vaccination. Study results and limitations: Researchers cautioned that FACS-sorted repertoires could harbor abundant clonotypes contaminating from the bulk population. The CD4 and CD8 compartments had a small share of their clonotypes in common.

Each CDR3 protein is one row after TCRdb ran MiXCR on the 5' RACE reads. The sample yields some 30,000 distinct CDR3 sequences, about 4.4% seen once. The sequencing used CD8+ T cells sorted from PBMCs, collected 5 days after the yellow fever booster vaccination. The V and J genes are TRBV14 and TRBJ2-7; tentatively, D is TRBD2 (5 bases). The origin of this receptor is a man aged 25-40 years who received the YFV17D yellow fever vaccine. CDR3 DNA: TGTGCCAGCAGCCAAGATACATGGACTGGCCCTTGGGATGAGCAGTACTTC. This encodes CASSQDTWTGPWDEQYF.